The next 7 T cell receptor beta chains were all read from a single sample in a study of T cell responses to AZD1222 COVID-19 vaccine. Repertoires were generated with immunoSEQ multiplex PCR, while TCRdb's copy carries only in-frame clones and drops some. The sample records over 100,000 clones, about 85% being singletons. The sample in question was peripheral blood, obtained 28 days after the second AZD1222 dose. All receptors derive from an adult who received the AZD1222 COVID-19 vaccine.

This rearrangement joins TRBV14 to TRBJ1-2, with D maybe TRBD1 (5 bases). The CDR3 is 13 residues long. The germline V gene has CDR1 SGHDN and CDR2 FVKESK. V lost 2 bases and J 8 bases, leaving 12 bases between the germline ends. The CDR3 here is CASSQTLGRGYTF. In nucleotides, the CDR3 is TGTGCCAGCAGCCAAACTTTGGGGCGAGGCTACACCTTC.

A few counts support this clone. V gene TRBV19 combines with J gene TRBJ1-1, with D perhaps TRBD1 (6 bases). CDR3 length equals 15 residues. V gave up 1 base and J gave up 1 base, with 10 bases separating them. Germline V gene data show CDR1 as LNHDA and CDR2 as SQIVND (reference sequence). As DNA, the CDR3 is TGTGCCAGTAGTATAGGAATGACAGGGAACACTGAAGCTTTCTTT. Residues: CASSIGMTGNTEAFF.

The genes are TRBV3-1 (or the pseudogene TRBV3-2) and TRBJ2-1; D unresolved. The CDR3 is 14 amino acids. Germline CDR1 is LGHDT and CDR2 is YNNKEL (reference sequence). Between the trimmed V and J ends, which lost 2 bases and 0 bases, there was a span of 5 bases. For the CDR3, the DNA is TGTGCCAGCAGCCAAAGGAGCTCCTACAATGAGCAGTTCTTC. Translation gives CASSQRSSYNEQFF.

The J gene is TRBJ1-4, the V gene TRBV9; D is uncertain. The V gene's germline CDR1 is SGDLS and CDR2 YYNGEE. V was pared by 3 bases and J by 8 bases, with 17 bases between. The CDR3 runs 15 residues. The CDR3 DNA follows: TGTGCCAGCAGCGCGAGGGAGGGCCCCGAAGAAAAACTGTTTTTT. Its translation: CASSAREGPEEKLFF.

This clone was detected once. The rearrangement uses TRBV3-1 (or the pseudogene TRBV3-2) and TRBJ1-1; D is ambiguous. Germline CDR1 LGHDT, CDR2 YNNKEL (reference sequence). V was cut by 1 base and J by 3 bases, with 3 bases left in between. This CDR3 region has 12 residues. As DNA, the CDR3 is TGTGCCAGCAGCCAAGCCGACACTGAAGCTTTCTTT. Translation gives CASSQADTEAFF.

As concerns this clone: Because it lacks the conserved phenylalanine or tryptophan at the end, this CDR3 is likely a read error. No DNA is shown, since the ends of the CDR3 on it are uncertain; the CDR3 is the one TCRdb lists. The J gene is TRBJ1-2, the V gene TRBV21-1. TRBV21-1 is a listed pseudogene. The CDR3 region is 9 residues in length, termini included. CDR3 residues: CASSNGGSV.

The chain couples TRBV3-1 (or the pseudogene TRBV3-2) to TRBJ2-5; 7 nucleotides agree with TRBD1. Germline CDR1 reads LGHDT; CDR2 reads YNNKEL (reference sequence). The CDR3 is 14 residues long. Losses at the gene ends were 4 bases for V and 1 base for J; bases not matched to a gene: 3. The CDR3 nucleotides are TGTGCCAGCAGCCGTTGGGACAGCCAAGAGACCCAGTACTTC. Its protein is CASSRWDSQETQYF.